This T cell receptor beta chain was obtained from a study of T cells in Graves' hyperthyroidism and ophthalmopathy. General study findings and limits: Clonotypes that were expanded in thyroid above 0.001 mostly appeared in blood too. In validation, the model predicted ophthalmopathy. These predictions came a median roughly 7.1 months before onset.

This clonotype was observed a few times. Antigen: not known. Amplification of TCR beta CDR3 regions was performed using RNA transcripts as template. TCR CDR3 underwent first-round RT-PCR with the HTBI primer set. One entry per CDR3 protein, called by TCRdb with MiXCR from the multiplex PCR reads. The table lists 300,000 or so distinct CDR3 sequences, roughly 15% of them singletons. Source material: blood. This receptor was identified in a man under 40 with Graves' hyperthyroidism.

The DNA for the CDR3 is TGTGGTATCGGGGCAGGGCCTGGTCTCTCTGGAAACACCATATATTTT. It yields the protein CGIGAGPGLSGNTIYF. J is TRBJ1-3 and V is TRBV6-1; tentatively, D is TRBD1 (5 bases). Germline values: CDR1 MNHNS, CDR2 SASEGT. There are 16 residues in the CDR3.